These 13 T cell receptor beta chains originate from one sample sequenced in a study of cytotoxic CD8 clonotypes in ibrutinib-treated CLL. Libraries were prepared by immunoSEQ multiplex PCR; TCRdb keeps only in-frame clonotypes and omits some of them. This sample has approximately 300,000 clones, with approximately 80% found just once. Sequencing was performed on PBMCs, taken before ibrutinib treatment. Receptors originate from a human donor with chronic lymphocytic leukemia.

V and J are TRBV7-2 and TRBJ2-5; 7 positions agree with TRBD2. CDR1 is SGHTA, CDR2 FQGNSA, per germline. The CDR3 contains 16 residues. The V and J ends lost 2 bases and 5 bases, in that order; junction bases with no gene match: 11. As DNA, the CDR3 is TGTGCCAGCAGCTTAAGCGGGACCTTCAACGGGGAGACCCAGTACTTC. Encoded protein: CASSLSGTFNGETQYF.

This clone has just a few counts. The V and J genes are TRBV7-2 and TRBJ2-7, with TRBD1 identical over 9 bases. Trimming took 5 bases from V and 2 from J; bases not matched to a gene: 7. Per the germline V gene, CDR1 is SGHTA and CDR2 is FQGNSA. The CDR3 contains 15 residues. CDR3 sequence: CASSLRDRATYEQYF. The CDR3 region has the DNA TGTGCCAGCAGCCTCCGGGACAGGGCTACCTACGAGCAGTACTTC. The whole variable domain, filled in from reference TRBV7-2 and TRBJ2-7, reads GAGVSQSPSNKVTEKGKDVELRCDPISGHTALYWYRQSLGQGLEFLIYFQGNSAPDKSGLPSDRFSAERTGGSVSTLTIQRTQQEDSAVYLCASSLRDRATYEQYFGPGTRLTVT.

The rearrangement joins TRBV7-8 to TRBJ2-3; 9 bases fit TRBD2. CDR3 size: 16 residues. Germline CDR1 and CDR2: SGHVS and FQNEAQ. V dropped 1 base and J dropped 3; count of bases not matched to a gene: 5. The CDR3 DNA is TGTGCCAGCAGCTTAGATGCGGGAGGGTGGACAGATACGCAGTATTTT. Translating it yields CASSLDAGGWTDTQYF.

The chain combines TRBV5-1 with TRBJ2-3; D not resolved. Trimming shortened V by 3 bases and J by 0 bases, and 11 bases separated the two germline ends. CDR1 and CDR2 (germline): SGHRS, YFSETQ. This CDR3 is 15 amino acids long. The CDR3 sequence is CASSYITDSTDTQYF. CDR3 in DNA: TGCGCCAGCAGCTACATCACTGACAGCACAGATACGCAGTATTTT.

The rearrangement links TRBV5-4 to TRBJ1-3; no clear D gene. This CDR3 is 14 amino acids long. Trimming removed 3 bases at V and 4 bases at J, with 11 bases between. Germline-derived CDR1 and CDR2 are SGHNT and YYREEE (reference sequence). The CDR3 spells CASSSSASGNTIYF. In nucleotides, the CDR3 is TGTGCCAGCAGCTCCTCTGCGAGCGGAAACACCATATATTTT.

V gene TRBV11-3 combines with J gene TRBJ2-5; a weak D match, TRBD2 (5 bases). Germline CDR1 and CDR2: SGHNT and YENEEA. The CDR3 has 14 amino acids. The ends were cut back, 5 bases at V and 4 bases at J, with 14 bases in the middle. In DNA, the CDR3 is TGTGCCAGCAGCCGAGACCTAGCAGCAGAGACCCAGTACTTC. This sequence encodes CASSRDLAAETQYF. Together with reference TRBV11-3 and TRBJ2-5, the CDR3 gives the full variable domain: EAGVVQSPRYKIIEKKQPVAFWCNPISGHNTLYWYLQNLGQGPELLIRYENEEAVDDSQLPKDRFSAERLKGVDSTLKIQPAELGDSAVYLCASSRDLAAETQYFGPGTRLLVL.

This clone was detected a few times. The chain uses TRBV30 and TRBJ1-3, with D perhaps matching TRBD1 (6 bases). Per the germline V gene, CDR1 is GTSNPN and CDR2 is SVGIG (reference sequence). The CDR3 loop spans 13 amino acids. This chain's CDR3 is CARRGVSGNTIYF. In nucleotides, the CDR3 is TGTGCAAGGAGGGGGGTCTCTGGAAACACCATATATTTT.

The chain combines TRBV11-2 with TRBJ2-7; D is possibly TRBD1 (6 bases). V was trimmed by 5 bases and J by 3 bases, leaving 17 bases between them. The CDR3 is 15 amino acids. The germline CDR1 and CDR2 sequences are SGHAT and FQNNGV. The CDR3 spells CASSRNRETNYEQYF. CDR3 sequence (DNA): TGTGCCAGCAGCCGAAACAGGGAAACCAACTACGAGCAGTACTTC. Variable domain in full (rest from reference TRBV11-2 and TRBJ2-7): EAGVAQSPRYKIIEKRQSVAFWCNPISGHATLYWYQQILGQGPKLLIQFQNNGVVDDSQLPKDRFSAERLKGVDSTLKIQPAKLEDSAVYLCASSRNRETNYEQYFGPGTRLTVT.

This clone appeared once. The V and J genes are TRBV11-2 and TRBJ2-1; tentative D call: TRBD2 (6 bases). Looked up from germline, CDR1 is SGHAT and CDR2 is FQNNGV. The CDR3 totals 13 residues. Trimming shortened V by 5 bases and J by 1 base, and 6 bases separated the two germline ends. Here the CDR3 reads CASSGRSYNEQFF. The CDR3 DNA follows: TGTGCCAGCAGCGGGAGGTCCTACAATGAGCAGTTCTTC.

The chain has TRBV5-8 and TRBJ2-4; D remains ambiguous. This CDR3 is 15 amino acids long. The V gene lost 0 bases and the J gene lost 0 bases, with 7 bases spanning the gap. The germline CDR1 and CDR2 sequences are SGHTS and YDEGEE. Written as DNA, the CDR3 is TGTGCCAGCAGCTTGGGAGTTATAGCCAAAAACATTCAGTACTTC. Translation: CASSLGVIAKNIQYF.

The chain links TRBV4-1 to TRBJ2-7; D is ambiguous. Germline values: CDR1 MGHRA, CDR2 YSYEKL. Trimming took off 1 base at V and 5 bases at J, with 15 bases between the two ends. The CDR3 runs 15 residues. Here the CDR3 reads CASSQVVLLPHEQYF. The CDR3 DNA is TGCGCCAGCAGCCAAGTTGTCTTACTTCCACACGAGCAGTACTTC.

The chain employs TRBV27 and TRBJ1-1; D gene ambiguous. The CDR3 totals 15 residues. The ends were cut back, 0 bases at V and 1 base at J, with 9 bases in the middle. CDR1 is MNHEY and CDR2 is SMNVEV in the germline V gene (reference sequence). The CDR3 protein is CASSLSYRSNTEAFF. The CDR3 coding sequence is TGTGCCAGCAGTTTATCGTACAGATCGAACACTGAAGCTTTCTTT.

DNA for the CDR3: TGTGCCAGCACCTACCAAATTGACTACGAGCAGTACTTC. Residues: CASTYQIDYEQYF. The chain employs TRBV6-5 and TRBJ2-7; no clear D gene. The CDR3 is made up of 13 amino acids. Trimming cost V 7 bases and J 3 bases, with 13 bases left between them. The germline V gene has CDR1 MNHEY and CDR2 SVGAGI.